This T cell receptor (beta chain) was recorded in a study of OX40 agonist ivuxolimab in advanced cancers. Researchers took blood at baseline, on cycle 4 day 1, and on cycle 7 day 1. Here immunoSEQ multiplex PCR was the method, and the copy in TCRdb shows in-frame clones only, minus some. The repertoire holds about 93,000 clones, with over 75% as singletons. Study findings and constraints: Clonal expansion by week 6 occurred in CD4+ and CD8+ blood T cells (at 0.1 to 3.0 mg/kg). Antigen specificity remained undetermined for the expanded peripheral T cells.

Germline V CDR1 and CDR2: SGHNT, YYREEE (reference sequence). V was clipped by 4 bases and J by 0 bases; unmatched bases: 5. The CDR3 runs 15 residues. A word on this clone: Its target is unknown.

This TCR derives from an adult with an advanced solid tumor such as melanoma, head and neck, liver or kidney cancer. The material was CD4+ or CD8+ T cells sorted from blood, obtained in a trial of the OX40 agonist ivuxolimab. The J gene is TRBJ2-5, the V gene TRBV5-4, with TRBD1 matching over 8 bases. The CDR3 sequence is CASSRDRTDQETQYF. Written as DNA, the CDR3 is TGTGCCAGCAGCAGGGACAGGACTGACCAAGAGACCCAGTACTTC. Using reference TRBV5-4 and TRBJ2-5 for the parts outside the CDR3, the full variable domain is ETGVTQSPTHLIKTRGQQVTLRCSSQSGHNTVSWYQQALGQGPQFIFQYYREEENGRGNFPPRFSGLQFPNYSSELNVNALELDDSALYLCASSRDRTDQETQYFGPGTRLLVL.